The 14 T cell receptor beta chains listed next were all sequenced from one sample in a study of T cells in Graves' hyperthyroidism and ophthalmopathy. The TCR beta CDR3 regions underwent amplification using RNA transcripts as the source. First-round RT-PCR of the TCR CDR3 relied on the HTBI primer set. TCRdb re-called the multiplex PCR reads with MiXCR, one entry per CDR3 protein. The sample includes under 400,000 distinct CDR3 sequences, 15% to 20% of them seen just once. Sample: blood. The origin of the receptors is a woman in her forties or fifties with Graves' hyperthyroidism.

The chain combines TRBV27 with TRBJ1-2; D unresolved. Trimming stripped 3 bases from V and 4 bases from J, with 9 bases between. CDR3 length: 13 residues. CDR1 is MNHEY and CDR2 is SMNVEV in the germline V gene (reference sequence). CDR3 in amino acids: CASSFALGYGYTF. CDR3 coding DNA: TGTGCCAGCAGTTTCGCCTTGGGCTATGGCTACACCTTC.

This clonotype was seen ten or more times. The rearrangement joins TRBV5-1 to TRBJ2-3, with a tentative D call TRBD2 (5 bases). CDR1 SGHRS and CDR2 YFSETQ come from the germline V gene. CDR3 length equals 14 residues. Trimming removed 0 bases from V and 1 base from J, with 6 bases in between. CDR3 region: CASSLERGTDTQYF. The CDR3, as DNA: TGCGCCAGCAGCTTGGAGAGGGGCACAGATACGCAGTATTTT.

V is TRBV6-1 and J is TRBJ1-2; D uncertain. V lost 1 base and J lost 3, with 12 bases in between. The CDR3 sequence is 15 residues long. The germline CDR1 and CDR2 sequences are MNHNS and SASEGT. The CDR3 sequence: CASSEVYSADYGYTF. Written as DNA, the CDR3 is TGTGCCAGCAGTGAAGTATACAGCGCGGACTATGGCTACACCTTC.

The chain has TRBV29-1 and TRBJ1-5; D unresolved. Per germline, CDR1 SQVTM and CDR2 ANQGSEA. This CDR3 contains 14 residues. V was clipped by 4 bases and J by 5 bases, with 15 bases between them. CDR3 bases: TGCAGCGTTGCGGAAAGCGGTATAGATCAGCCCCAGCATTTT. It yields the protein CSVAESGIDQPQHF.

This clonotype was seen only a few times. The chain carries TRBV2 and TRBJ2-3; 11 bases align to TRBD2. Trimming cost V 8 bases and J 4 bases; bases outside gene matches: 5. The germline V gene encodes CDR1 SNHLY and CDR2 FYNNEI. This CDR3 has 14 residues. DNA for the CDR3: TGTGCCAGCCTAGCGGGAGGAGGGGCAGATACGCAGTATTTT. As protein: CASLAGGGADTQYF.

The table lists this clonotype with many counts. Here the CDR3 DNA reads TGCAGCGTTCCCTTCAGGGACACTGAAGCTTTCTTT. This gives the protein CSVPFRDTEAFF. This chain uses TRBV29-1 with TRBJ1-1; possible D gene TRBD1, 5 bases. The germline CDR1 and CDR2 sequences are SQVTM and ANQGSEA. The germline V and J ends were trimmed by 5 bases and 3 bases, with 10 bases remaining between them. CDR3 length equals 12 residues.

This clonotype was seen at least ten times. The J gene is TRBJ1-1, the V gene TRBV18; D may be TRBD1 (6 bases). CDR3 length: 14 residues. The V end lost 4 bases, the J end lost 3 bases, and 12 bases lay between the germline ends. Germline V gives CDR1 KGHSH, CDR2 LQKENI. The CDR3 here is CASSRQDSHTEAFF. The CDR3 DNA sequence: TGTGCCAGCTCACGACAGGATAGTCACACTGAAGCTTTCTTT.

This clonotype was seen at least ten times. V and J are TRBV7-8 and TRBJ2-7; 7 nucleotides agree with TRBD1. V shed 2 bases, J shed 2 bases, and the junction held 3 bases outside the gene matches. This CDR3 contains 14 residues. Germline V gene lookup returns CDR1 SGHVS and CDR2 FQNEAQ. CDR3 amino acids: CASSLSGQTYEQYV. The DNA of the CDR3 is TGTGCCAGCAGCTTATCGGGACAGACCTACGAGCAGTACGTC.

This clonotype was counted ten times or more. The chain carries TRBV27 and TRBJ1-1; D is ambiguous. The V end was cut by 9 bases, the J end by 1 base, with 12 bases between. CDR3 length: 13 amino acids. Looked up from germline, CDR1 is MNHEY and CDR2 is SMNVEV (reference sequence). The CDR3 DNA reads as TGTGCCAGTGGCGGCGGGCCGAACACTGAAGCTTTCTTT. As protein: CASGGGPNTEAFF.

This clonotype was counted at least ten times. The CDR3 region is CASSFSGTASYEQYF. The CDR3 coding sequence is TGTGCCAGCAGTTTTTCCGGGACAGCGTCCTACGAGCAGTACTTC. V usage is TRBV28 and J usage is TRBJ2-7; 7 nucleotides agree with TRBD1. Unmatched junction bases numbered 6, after V lost 3 bases and J lost 1 base. Looked up from germline, CDR1 is MDHEN and CDR2 is SYDVKM. The CDR3 contains 15 residues.

In this sample, this clonotype turned up many times. The V and J genes are TRBV3-1 and TRBJ2-2; no reliable D call. Trimming removed 4 bases at V and 2 bases at J, with 8 bases between. This CDR3 spans 14 amino acids. The germline V gene encodes CDR1 LGHDT and CDR2 YNNKEL (reference sequence). The DNA of the CDR3 is TGTGCCAGCAGCCCCGCCTTAAACACCGGGGAGCTGTTTTTT. It translates to CASSPALNTGELFF.

The chain is built from TRBV28 and TRBJ1-2; D remains ambiguous. Germline CDR1 is MDHEN and CDR2 is SYDVKM. The CDR3 extends over 13 amino acids. Trimming stripped 4 bases from V and 4 bases from J, with 10 bases between. The DNA for the CDR3 is TGTGCCAGCAGTTATGGACGGCGCTATGGCTACACCTTC. Protein: CASSYGRRYGYTF.

This clonotype was counted ten times or more. The chain links TRBV27 to TRBJ1-5, with unresolved D. This CDR3 is built from 15 residues. Germline CDR1 MNHEY, CDR2 SMNVEV (reference sequence). Deletions cut 6 bases from V and 3 bases from J, with 15 bases between. DNA of the CDR3: TGTGCCAGCAGCGCAATTCCGGGCATCAATCAGCCCCAGCATTTT. Encoded protein: CASSAIPGINQPQHF.

This clonotype was detected ten times or more. The V call is TRBV2, the J call TRBJ1-5; the match to TRBD1 covers 8 bases. Germline V lookup: CDR1 SNHLY, CDR2 FYNNEI. V lost 0 bases, J lost 3 bases, and 1 base stayed unmatched. This CDR3 region has 15 residues. The CDR3 DNA reads as TGTGCCAGCAGTGAAGCGACAGGGGTCAATCAGCCCCAGCATTTT. It is translated as CASSEATGVNQPQHF.